The 5 T cell receptor beta chains below all came from one sample that was sequenced in a study of PD-1 and CTLA-4 blockade in melanoma. The protocol was immunoSEQ multiplex PCR, while the TCRdb copy is restricted to in-frame clones and leaves out a portion. The sample yields about 32,000 clones, roughly nine tenths seen once. The source material was CD8+ T cells from peripheral blood, sampled from a patient given anti-PD-1 treatment. These receptors came from a human donor with melanoma.

V gene TRBV27 combines with J gene TRBJ1-5; D remains ambiguous. The V gene's germline CDR1 is MNHEY and CDR2 SMNVEV (reference sequence). CDR3 length: 12 residues. Trimming shortened V by 6 bases and J by 4 bases, and 7 bases separated the two germline ends. The CDR3 DNA follows: TGTGCCAGCAGAAAGGGAAATCAGCCCCAGCATTTT. Translation: CASRKGNQPQHF.

Only a few counts were recorded for this clone. The V call is TRBV7-9, the J call TRBJ1-2; D might be TRBD1 (6 bases). Between the trimmed V and J ends, which lost 0 bases and 3 bases, there was a span of 11 bases. The V gene's germline CDR1 is SEHNR and CDR2 FQNEAQ (reference sequence). The CDR3 extends over 15 amino acids. CDR3 sequence reads: CASSLARTDHYGYTF. The CDR3 bases are TGTGCCAGCAGCTTAGCGAGGACAGACCACTATGGCTACACCTTC.

V is TRBV6-1 and J is TRBJ1-2; TRBD1 matches at 7 bases. Germline CDR1 reads MNHNS; CDR2 reads SASEGT. There are 14 residues in the CDR3. The V segment lost 1 base and the J segment 7 bases; nucleotides outside the gene matches: 6. CDR3 DNA sequence: TGTGCCAGCAGTGAAGTAGACAGGGCGGGTGGCTACACCTTC. Protein: CASSEVDRAGGYTF.

The genes are TRBV5-4 and TRBJ2-1; the D is unclear. V was trimmed by 1 base and J by 4 bases, leaving 12 bases between them. This CDR3 contains 15 residues. The germline V gene encodes CDR1 SGHNT and CDR2 YYREEE (reference sequence). The CDR3 DNA reads TGTGCCAGCAGCTTGCGTGGTACCTTTTACAATGAGCAGTTCTTC. This encodes CASSLRGTFYNEQFF.

The chain uses TRBV28 and TRBJ2-7; 11 nucleotides line up with TRBD2. The germline CDR1 and CDR2 sequences are MDHEN and SYDVKM. This CDR3 is built from 16 residues. V was clipped by 3 bases and J by 2 bases; unmatched bases: 6. The CDR3 coding sequence is TGTGCCAGCAGTTTGCTGACTAGCGGGGCAACCTACGAGCAGTACTTC. Amino acid sequence: CASSLLTSGATYEQYF.